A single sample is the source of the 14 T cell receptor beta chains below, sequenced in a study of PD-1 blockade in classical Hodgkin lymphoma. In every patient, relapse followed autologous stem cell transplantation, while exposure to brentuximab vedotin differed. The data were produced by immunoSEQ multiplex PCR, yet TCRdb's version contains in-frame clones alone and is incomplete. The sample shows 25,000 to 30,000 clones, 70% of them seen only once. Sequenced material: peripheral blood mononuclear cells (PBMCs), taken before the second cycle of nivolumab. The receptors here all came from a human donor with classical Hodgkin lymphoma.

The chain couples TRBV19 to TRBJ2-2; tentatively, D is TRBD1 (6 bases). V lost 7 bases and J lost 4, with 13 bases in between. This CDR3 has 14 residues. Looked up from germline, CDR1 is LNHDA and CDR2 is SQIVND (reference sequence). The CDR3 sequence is CASTITGSTGELFF. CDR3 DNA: TGTGCCAGTACCATTACAGGGTCCACCGGGGAGCTGTTTTTT. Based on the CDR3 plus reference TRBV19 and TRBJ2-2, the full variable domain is DGGITQSPKYLFRKEGQNVTLSCEQNLNHDAMYWYRQDPGQGLRLIYYSQIVNDFQKGDIAEGYSVSREKKESFPLTVTSAQKNPTAFYLCASTITGSTGELFFGEGSRLTVL.

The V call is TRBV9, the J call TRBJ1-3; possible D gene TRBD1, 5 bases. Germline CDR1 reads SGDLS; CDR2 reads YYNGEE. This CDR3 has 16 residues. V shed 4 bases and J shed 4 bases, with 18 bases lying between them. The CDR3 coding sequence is TGTGCCAGCAGCCGTCCAGTGGTGGGGCCAGGAAACACCATATATTTT. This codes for CASSRPVVGPGNTIYF.

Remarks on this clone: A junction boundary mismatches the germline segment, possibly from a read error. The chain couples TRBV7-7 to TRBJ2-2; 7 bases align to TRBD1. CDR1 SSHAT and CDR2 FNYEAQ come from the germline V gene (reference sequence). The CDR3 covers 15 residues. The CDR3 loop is CASSLANRGAGELFF. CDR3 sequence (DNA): TGTGCTAGCAGCTTAGCTAACAGGGGCGCCGGGGAGCTGTTTTTT.

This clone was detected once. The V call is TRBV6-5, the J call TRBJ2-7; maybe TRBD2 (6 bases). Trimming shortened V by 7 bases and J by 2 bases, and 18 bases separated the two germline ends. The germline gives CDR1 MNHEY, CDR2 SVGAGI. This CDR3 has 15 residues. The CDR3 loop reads CASKHSGTGAYEQYF. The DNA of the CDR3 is TGTGCCAGCAAACACTCCGGGACGGGAGCCTACGAGCAGTACTTC.

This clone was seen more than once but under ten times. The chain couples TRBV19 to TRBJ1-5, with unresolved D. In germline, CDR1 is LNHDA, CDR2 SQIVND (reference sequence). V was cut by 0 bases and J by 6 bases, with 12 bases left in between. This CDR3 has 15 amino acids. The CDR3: CASSIEGTLSQPQHF. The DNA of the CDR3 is TGTGCCAGTAGTATAGAGGGTACGTTGAGTCAGCCCCAGCATTTT.

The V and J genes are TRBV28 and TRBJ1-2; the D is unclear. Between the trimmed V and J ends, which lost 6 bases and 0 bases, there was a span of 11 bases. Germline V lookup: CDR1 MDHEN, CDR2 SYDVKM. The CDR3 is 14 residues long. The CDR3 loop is CASRLTKANYGYTF. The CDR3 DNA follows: TGTGCCAGCAGACTAACTAAAGCTAACTATGGCTACACCTTC.

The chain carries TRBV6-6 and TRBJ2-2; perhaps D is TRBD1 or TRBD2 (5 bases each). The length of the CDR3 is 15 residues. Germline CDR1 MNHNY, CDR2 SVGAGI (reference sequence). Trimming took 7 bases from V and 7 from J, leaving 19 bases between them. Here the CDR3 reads CASNEYPGRVGELFF. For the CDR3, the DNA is TGTGCCAGCAACGAGTATCCAGGGCGGGTCGGGGAGCTGTTTTTT.

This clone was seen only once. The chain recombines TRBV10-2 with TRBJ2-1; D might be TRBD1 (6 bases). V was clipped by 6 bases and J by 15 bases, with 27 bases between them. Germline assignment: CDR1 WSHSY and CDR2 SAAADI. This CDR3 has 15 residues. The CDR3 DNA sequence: TGCGCCAGCAGGGAATTACAGGGCTCTACCCGGGACCTGTTCTTC. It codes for CASRELQGSTRDLFF.

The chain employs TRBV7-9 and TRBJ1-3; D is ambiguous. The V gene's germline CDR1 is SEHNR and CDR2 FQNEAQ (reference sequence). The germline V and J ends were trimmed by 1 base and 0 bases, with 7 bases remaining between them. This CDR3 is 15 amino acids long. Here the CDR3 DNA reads TGTGCCAGCAGCTTAGGACTTCTCTCTGGAAACACCATATATTTT. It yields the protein CASSLGLLSGNTIYF.

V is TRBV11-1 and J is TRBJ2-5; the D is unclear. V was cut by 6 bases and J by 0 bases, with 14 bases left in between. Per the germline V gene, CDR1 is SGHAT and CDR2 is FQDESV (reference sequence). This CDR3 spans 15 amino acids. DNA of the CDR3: TGTGCCAGCAGTTCCCGGGTGGGCGACCAAGAGACCCAGTACTTC. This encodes CASSSRVGDQETQYF.

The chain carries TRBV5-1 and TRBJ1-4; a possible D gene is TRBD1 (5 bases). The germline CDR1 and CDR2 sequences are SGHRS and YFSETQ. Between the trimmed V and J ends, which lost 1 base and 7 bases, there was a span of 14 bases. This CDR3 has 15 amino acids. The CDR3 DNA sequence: TGCGCCAGCAGCTTGTACGGGGGGAAGGGTGAAAAACTGTTTTTT. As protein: CASSLYGGKGEKLFF.

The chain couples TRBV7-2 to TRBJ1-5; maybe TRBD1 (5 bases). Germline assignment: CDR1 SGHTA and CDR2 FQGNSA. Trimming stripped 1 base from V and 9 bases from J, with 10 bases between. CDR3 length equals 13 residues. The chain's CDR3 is CASSLDRPRPQHF. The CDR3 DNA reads TGTGCCAGCAGCTTAGACAGGCCCCGGCCCCAGCATTTT.

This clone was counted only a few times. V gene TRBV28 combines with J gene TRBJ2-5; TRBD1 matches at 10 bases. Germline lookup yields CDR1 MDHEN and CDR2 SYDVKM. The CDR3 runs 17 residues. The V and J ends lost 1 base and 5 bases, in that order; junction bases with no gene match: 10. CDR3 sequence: CASSLYGTGVAWETQYF. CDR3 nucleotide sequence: TGTGCCAGCAGTTTATATGGGACAGGGGTAGCGTGGGAGACCCAGTACTTC.

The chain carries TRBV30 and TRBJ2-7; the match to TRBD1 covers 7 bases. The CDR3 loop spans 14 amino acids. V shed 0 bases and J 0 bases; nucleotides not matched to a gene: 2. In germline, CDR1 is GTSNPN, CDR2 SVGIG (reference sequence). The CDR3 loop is CAWSVRTGSYEQYF. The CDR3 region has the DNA TGTGCCTGGAGTGTACGGACAGGCTCCTACGAGCAGTACTTC.